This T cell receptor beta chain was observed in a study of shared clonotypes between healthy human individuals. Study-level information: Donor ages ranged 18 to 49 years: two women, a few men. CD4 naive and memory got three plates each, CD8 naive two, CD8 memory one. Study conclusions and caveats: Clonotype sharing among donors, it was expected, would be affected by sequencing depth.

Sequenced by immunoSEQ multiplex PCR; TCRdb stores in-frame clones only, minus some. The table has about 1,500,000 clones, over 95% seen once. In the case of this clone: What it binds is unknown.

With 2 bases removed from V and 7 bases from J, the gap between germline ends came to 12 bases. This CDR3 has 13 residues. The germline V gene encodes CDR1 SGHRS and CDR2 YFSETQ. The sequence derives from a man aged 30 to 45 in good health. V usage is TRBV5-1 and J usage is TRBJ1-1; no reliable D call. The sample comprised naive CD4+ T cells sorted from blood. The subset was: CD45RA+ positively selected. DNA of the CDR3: TGCGCCAGCAGCTTCGTCGCGCGCGATGAAGCTTTCTTT. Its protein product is CASSFVARDEAFF.